These 29 T cell receptor beta chains were sequenced from one sample in a study of shared clonotypes between healthy human individuals. Naive CD8 cells, CD45RO-negative and positively selected for CCR7, excluded terminally differentiated effector memory CD45RA+ cells. Assay: immunoSEQ multiplex PCR; the TCRdb copy retains only in-frame clones and omits some. The sample shows around 2,000,000 clones, roughly 95% of them seen only once. Sequencing used naive CD8+ T cells sorted from blood. The receptor source for this set is a man aged 18-30 years in good health.

A note on this clone: In the same sample, other DNA sequences code for this CDR3. The chain uses TRBV27 and TRBJ1-5, with 7 bases identical to TRBD1. The germline gives CDR1 MNHEY, CDR2 SMNVEV (reference sequence). The ends lost 5 bases at V and 2 bases at J; junction bases unmatched: 3. This CDR3 contains 14 residues. CDR3 in amino acids: CASSPTGGNQPQHF. In DNA form, the CDR3 reads TGTGCCAGCAGTCCAACAGGGGGCAATCAGCCCCAGCATTTT.

The CDR3 sequence: CASSRRAGAHTEAFF. The CDR3 nucleotides are TGCGCCAGCAGCCGAAGAGCGGGGGCGCACACTGAAGCTTTCTTT. The genes are TRBV4-3 and TRBJ1-1, with D maybe TRBD1 (6 bases). There are 15 residues in the CDR3. V lost 4 bases and J 3 bases, leaving 15 bases between the germline ends. In germline, CDR1 is LGHNA, CDR2 YSLEER.

This rearrangement joins TRBV29-1 to TRBJ2-7, with a possible D match to TRBD1 (5 bases). Germline V gene sequence: CDR1 SQVTM, CDR2 ANQGSEA. CDR3 size: 13 residues. V was pared by 1 base and J by 7 bases, with 14 bases between. The CDR3 reads CSVEVAGRGEQYF. In DNA form, the CDR3 reads TGCAGCGTTGAAGTGGCAGGGCGAGGAGAGCAGTACTTC.

This CDR3 reads CASSQDRNLEAFF. The CDR3 DNA reads TGCGCCAGCAGCCAAGACAGGAATTTAGAAGCTTTCTTT. The gene calls are TRBV4-1 and TRBJ1-1; D is unresolved. Trimming took off 0 bases at V and 8 bases at J, with 10 bases between the two ends. There are 13 residues in the CDR3. Looked up from germline, CDR1 is MGHRA and CDR2 is YSYEKL.

In this sample, this clone turned up once. This chain links TRBV2 with TRBJ2-3; 11 bases map to TRBD2. Per germline, CDR1 SNHLY and CDR2 FYNNEI. The CDR3 contains 17 residues. V was pared by 5 bases and J by 4 bases, with 11 bases of the junction left unmatched. The DNA of the CDR3 is TGTGCCAGCAGTCCTCAGGTAGCGGGGGGGCCCCCAGATACGCAGTATTTT. Translating it yields CASSPQVAGGPPDTQYF.

This chain joins TRBV30 and TRBJ1-2; 8 bases are shared with TRBD1. CDR3 size: 11 residues. Germline CDR1 is GTSNPN and CDR2 is SVGIG (reference sequence). V lost 8 bases and J lost 5; bases outside the gene matches: 4. The CDR3 sequence is CAATGGYGYTF. In DNA form, the CDR3 reads TGTGCCGCTACAGGGGGGTATGGCTACACCTTC.

Comment on this clone: The conserved closing phenylalanine or tryptophan is absent in this CDR3, likely reflecting a read error. The DNA is left out, because the CDR3 cannot be placed on it with certainty; the CDR3 is given as TCRdb lists it. V gene TRBV21-1 combines with J gene TRBJ2-7; TRBD1 is the table's D call, not checked against the DNA. TRBV21-1 is given as a pseudogene. Including both end residues, the CDR3 is 15 amino acids long. The CDR3 loop is CASSKCPYRDRASPG.

The chain links TRBV2 to TRBJ2-3; perhaps TRBD1 as D (5 bases). The CDR3 runs 15 residues. Germline V gene sequence: CDR1 SNHLY, CDR2 FYNNEI. Between the trimmed V and J ends, which lost 5 bases and 0 bases, there was a span of 12 bases. The CDR3 coding sequence is TGTGCCAGCAGTTCACTGGACACTAGCACAGATACGCAGTATTTT. Translation gives CASSSLDTSTDTQYF.

The V and J genes are TRBV10-2 and TRBJ2-3; 7 bases align to TRBD1. Trimming at V came to 6 bases and at J to 0 bases, leaving 9 bases not matched to a gene. CDR3 length: 16 amino acids. The germline gives CDR1 WSHSY, CDR2 SAAADI. The CDR3 is CASSPGTASSTDTQYF. Here the CDR3 DNA reads TGCGCCAGCAGCCCCGGGACAGCATCTAGCACAGATACGCAGTATTTT.

CDR3 nucleotide sequence: TGTGCCAGCAGCCCTCACGGGGACTATAATTCACCCCTCCACTTT. As protein: CASSPHGDYNSPLHF. The chain joins TRBV7-9 to TRBJ1-6; no definite D call. The CDR3 has 15 residues. V was cut by 5 bases and J by 3 bases, with 11 bases left in between. Per germline, CDR1 SEHNR and CDR2 FQNEAQ (reference sequence).

The chain combines TRBV12-5 with TRBJ2-7; weak D call: TRBD2 (5 bases). Germline V gene data show CDR1 as LGHNT and CDR2 as FRNRAP. The CDR3 sequence is 17 residues long. Trimming left V 5 bases short and J 6 bases short, with 26 bases between. The CDR3 bases are TGTGCTAGTGGTCTGCAAATAGAAATCCGGGAATTGGGCGAGCAGTACTTC. It is translated as CASGLQIEIRELGEQYF.

This chain connects TRBV29-1 to TRBJ2-3, with TRBD1 matching 12 bases. Germline loops: CDR1 SQVTM, CDR2 ANQGSEA. This CDR3 spans 12 amino acids. The V segment lost 1 base and the J segment 12 bases; nucleotides outside the gene matches: 2. CDR3 sequence (DNA): TGCAGCGTTGAAGCCGGGACAGGGGGCCAGTATTTT. Its protein is CSVEAGTGGQYF.

J is TRBJ2-7 and V is TRBV10-1, with D possibly being TRBD1 (5 bases). This CDR3 has 14 residues. Germline V CDR1 and CDR2: WNHNN, SYGVQD (reference sequence). V gave up 4 bases and J gave up 2 bases, with 12 bases separating them. For the CDR3, the DNA is TGCGCCAGCAGTGCACAGGTGACCCCCTACGAGCAGTACTTC. It is translated as CASSAQVTPYEQYF.

This chain connects TRBV7-9 to TRBJ2-3; 11 nucleotides match TRBD2. This CDR3 has 17 amino acids. The germline V gene encodes CDR1 SEHNR and CDR2 FQNEAQ (reference sequence). Trimming at V came to 5 bases and at J to 4 bases, leaving 11 bases not matched to a gene. CDR3 in amino acids: CASSPPGLAARADTQYF. DNA for the CDR3: TGTGCCAGCAGCCCACCGGGACTAGCGGCGAGGGCAGATACGCAGTATTTT. The full variable domain, with the rest looked up from reference TRBV7-9 and TRBJ2-3, is DTGVSQNPRHKITKRGQNVTFRCDPISEHNRLYWYRQTLGQGPEFLTYFQNEAQLEKSRLLSDRFSAERPKGSFSTLEIQRTEQGDSAMYLCASSPPGLAARADTQYFGPGTRLTVL.

With respect to this clone: Other DNA sequences in this specimen translate into the identical CDR3. This chain uses TRBV11-2 with TRBJ1-1, with D hard to call. This CDR3 has 13 residues. Trimming removed 1 base from V and 5 bases from J, with 8 bases in between. The germline V gene encodes CDR1 SGHAT and CDR2 FQNNGV. CDR3 protein: CASSLGEGTEAFF. CDR3 sequence (DNA): TGTGCCAGCAGCTTAGGGGAGGGAACTGAAGCTTTCTTT. The full variable domain, its missing parts supplied by reference TRBV11-2 and TRBJ1-1, is EAGVAQSPRYKIIEKRQSVAFWCNPISGHATLYWYQQILGQGPKLLIQFQNNGVVDDSQLPKDRFSAERLKGVDSTLKIQPAKLEDSAVYLCASSLGEGTEAFFGQGTRLTVV.

As to this clone: The sample contains more than one DNA sequence encoding this CDR3. The gene calls are TRBV6-5 and TRBJ2-7; 12 bases align to TRBD2. The germline V gene encodes CDR1 MNHEY and CDR2 SVGAGI. There are 14 residues in the CDR3. The ends lost 5 bases at V and 6 bases at J; junction bases unmatched: 5. DNA of the CDR3: TGTGCCAGCAGTCCTGGACTAGCGGGATTCGAGCAGTACTTC. As protein: CASSPGLAGFEQYF.

For the CDR3, the DNA is TGTGCCAGCAGCGTAGACGGTGGAGTGGGGGACTCCTACGAGCAGTACTTC. Amino acids: CASSVDGGVGDSYEQYF. The genes are TRBV9 and TRBJ2-7; tentatively, D is TRBD1 or TRBD2 (5 bases each). CDR1 is SGDLS and CDR2 is YYNGEE in the germline V gene. CDR3 size: 17 residues. V gave up 0 bases and J gave up 0 bases, with 16 bases separating them.

V and J are TRBV5-1 and TRBJ2-7; D possibly corresponds to TRBD1 (5 bases). The V and J ends lost 0 bases and 3 bases respectively, with 22 bases between them. Germline CDR1 SGHRS, CDR2 YFSETQ. This CDR3 has 18 residues. CDR3 sequence reads: CASSLVIGAAASRYEQYF. The CDR3 DNA reads TGCGCCAGCAGCTTGGTTATTGGGGCAGCAGCAAGCCGCTACGAGCAGTACTTC.

The chain combines TRBV5-5 with TRBJ1-2; no firm D call. This CDR3 spans 16 amino acids. V was shortened by 4 bases and J by 0 bases, with 16 bases between the two germline ends. Germline V gene data show CDR1 as SGHKS and CDR2 as YYEKEE (reference sequence). CDR3 DNA: TGTGCCAGCAGCGAATCCTTAAAGCTTACTAACTATGGCTACACCTTC. Its protein is CASSESLKLTNYGYTF.

This chain links TRBV27 with TRBJ2-3; TRBD1 matches at 9 bases. J lost 5 bases, V lost 7 bases, and 10 bases had no gene match. This CDR3 spans 15 amino acids. Germline V gives CDR1 MNHEY, CDR2 SMNVEV (reference sequence). CDR3 coding DNA: TGTGCCAGCACCCCTGTGGGGACAGGGTTAGATACGCAGTATTTT. It is translated as CASTPVGTGLDTQYF.

The V call is TRBV2, the J call TRBJ1-1; 7 bases match TRBD1. Germline V lookup: CDR1 SNHLY, CDR2 FYNNEI. With 7 bases clipped from V and 2 bases from J, the junction kept 13 bases outside the gene matches. The CDR3 loop spans 16 amino acids. CDR3 sequence (DNA): TGTGCCAGCACAGTGTTGGGTGAGGGGGCAAACACTGAAGCTTTCTTT. Translated: CASTVLGEGANTEAFF.

V is TRBV28 and J is TRBJ2-7; D is undetermined. The CDR3 has 16 residues. Germline CDR1 MDHEN, CDR2 SYDVKM. V lost 5 bases and J 2 bases, leaving 19 bases between the germline ends. The CDR3 protein is CASSRLPVSLTYEQYF. CDR3 coding DNA: TGTGCCAGCAGTCGCCTCCCAGTCAGCTTAACCTACGAGCAGTACTTC.

V and J are TRBV6-5 and TRBJ2-3; 8 positions match TRBD2. The germline gives CDR1 MNHEY, CDR2 SVGAGI. This CDR3 comprises 16 residues. V dropped 1 base and J dropped 4; count of bases not matched to a gene: 7. The CDR3 DNA is TGTGCCAGCAGTTACTTTCCCGGGGGGGAAGCAGATACGCAGTATTTT. It translates to CASSYFPGGEADTQYF.

With regard to this clone: Additional DNA sequences in this sample encode the identical CDR3. J is TRBJ2-2 and V is TRBV28; tentative D call: TRBD1 (5 bases). This CDR3 is built from 12 residues. The V gene lost 8 bases and the J gene lost 6 bases, with 10 bases spanning the gap. The V gene's germline CDR1 is MDHEN and CDR2 SYDVKM. The CDR3 sequence: CASSPGSGELFF. The CDR3 DNA is TGTGCCAGCTCCCCAGGGTCCGGGGAGCTGTTTTTT.

The chain couples TRBV7-9 to TRBJ2-7, with a possible D match to TRBD1 (5 bases). Between the trimmed V and J ends, which lost 2 bases and 2 bases, there was a span of 7 bases. Germline V CDR1 and CDR2: SEHNR, FQNEAQ (reference sequence). This CDR3 region has 13 residues. In DNA, the CDR3 is TGTGCCAGCAGCTTACAGGGCCCCTACGAGCAGTACTTC. Residues: CASSLQGPYEQYF.

The sample holds one count of this clone. The CDR3 spells CASSDWDRGLEAFF. The CDR3 bases are TGTGCCAGCAGTGACTGGGACAGGGGGCTAGAAGCTTTCTTT. The chain is built from TRBV25-1 and TRBJ1-1; the match to TRBD1 covers 12 bases. Germline V gene data show CDR1 as MGHDK and CDR2 as SYGVNS. V lost 3 bases and J lost 8; bases outside the gene matches: 4. The CDR3 runs 14 residues.

This clone has just one count. The V gene is TRBV4-1, the J gene TRBJ2-7; TRBD1 matches at 7 bases. Germline values: CDR1 MGHRA, CDR2 YSYEKL. V was pared by 0 bases and J by 6 bases, with 11 bases of the junction left unmatched. The length of the CDR3 is 16 residues. The CDR3: CASSQDLTGWASEQYF. CDR3 nucleotide sequence: TGCGCCAGCAGCCAAGACTTGACAGGGTGGGCCTCCGAGCAGTACTTC.

The chain links TRBV11-2 to TRBJ2-3, with TRBD1 as a possible D gene (5 bases). There are 13 residues in the CDR3. The germline CDR1 and CDR2 sequences are SGHAT and FQNNGV. Trimming left V 5 bases short and J 4 bases short, with 10 bases between. CDR3 bases: TGTGCCAGCAGCATACAGGACCCAGATACGCAGTATTTT. The encoded protein is CASSIQDPDTQYF.

This chain joins TRBV1 and TRBJ2-4; the table's D call of TRBD1 was not tested on the DNA. TRBV1 is marked as a pseudogene. This CDR3 comprises 20 residues. This CDR3 is CTSSQLPGQGINLAKNIQYF. The CDR3 bases are TGCACCAGCAGCCAATTACCGGGACAGGGTATAAATTTGGCCAAAAACATTCAGTACTTC.